This TCR beta chain was recorded in a study of T-cell reconstitution after alpha-beta-depleted transplantation in children. Germline V gives CDR1 SGHRS, CDR2 YFSETQ. Trimming shortened V by 6 bases and J by 4 bases, and 13 bases separated the two germline ends. The CDR3 consists of 13 residues. The TCRbeta library incorporated unique molecular identifiers. Each CDR3 protein gets one entry after TCRdb re-called the PCR reads with MiXCR. Of over 400,000 distinct CDR3 sequences listed, under 15% are singletons. The chain joins TRBV5-1 to TRBJ1-1; possibly TRBD1 for D (6 bases). The sequenced sample was PBMCs from the stem cell graft donor, obtained from the stem cell graft. The sequence derives from a human donor who donated a stem cell graft to a child with combined immunodeficiency. CDR3 bases: TGCGCCAGCACTGTGGGGGGGGCCACTGAAGCTTTCTTT. Amino acid sequence: CASTVGGATEAFF.